This TCR beta chain was recovered during a study of blood T cells in healthy people across ages. About the research overall: Every two T cells gave about one barcoded beta molecule via template switching.

Trimming took 4 bases from V and 9 from J; bases not matched to a gene: 27. Germline V CDR1 and CDR2: SEHNR, FQNEAQ (reference sequence). CDR3 length equals 21 residues. Through a sample-barcoded 5' primer and a J-beta primer mix, a second PCR was run for roughly 7 to 12 cycles. Through a template-switch adaptor with 12 random nucleotides, each cDNA molecule received a tag. TCRdb called the 5' RACE reads again in MiXCR, with one record for every CDR3 protein. The repertoire holds around 1,500,000 distinct CDR3 sequences, with approximately 30% as singletons. This clonotype was seen a few times. It was roughly 10 milliliters of peripheral blood that were drawn from each donor.

This clonotype was sampled from a woman aged 25-40 years in good health. J is TRBJ2-6 and V is TRBV7-9, with 7 bases matching TRBD2. The specimen sequenced was blood. Written as DNA, the CDR3 is TGTGCCAGCAGCTATCTGAATTTCGGGGGGATTACACACCTCTTAATCAACGTCCTGACTTTC. Protein: CASSYLNFGGITHLLINVLTF. The variable domain in full, with the rest retrieved from reference TRBV7-9 and TRBJ2-6, is DTGVSQNPRHKITKRGQNVTFRCDPISEHNRLYWYRQTLGQGPEFLTYFQNEAQLEKSRLLSDRFSAERPKGSFSTLEIQRTEQGDSAMYLCASSYLNFGGITHLLINVLTFGAGSRLTVL.